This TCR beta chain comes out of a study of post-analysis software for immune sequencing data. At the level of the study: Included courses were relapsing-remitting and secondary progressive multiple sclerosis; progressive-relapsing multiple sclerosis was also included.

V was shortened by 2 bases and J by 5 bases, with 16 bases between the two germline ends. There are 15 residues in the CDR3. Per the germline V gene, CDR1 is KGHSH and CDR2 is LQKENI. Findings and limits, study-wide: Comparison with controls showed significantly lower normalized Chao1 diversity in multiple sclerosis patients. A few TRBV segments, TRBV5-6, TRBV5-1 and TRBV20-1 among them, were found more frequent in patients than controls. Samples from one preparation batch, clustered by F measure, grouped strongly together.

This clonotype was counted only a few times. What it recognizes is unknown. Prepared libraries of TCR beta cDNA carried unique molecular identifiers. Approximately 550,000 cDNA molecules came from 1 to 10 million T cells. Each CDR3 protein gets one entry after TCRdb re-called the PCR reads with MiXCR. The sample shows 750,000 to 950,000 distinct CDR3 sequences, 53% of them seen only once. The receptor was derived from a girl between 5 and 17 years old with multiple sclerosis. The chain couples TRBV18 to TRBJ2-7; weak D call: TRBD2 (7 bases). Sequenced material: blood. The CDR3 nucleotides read TGTGCCAGCTCACCAGTTGGGGGGGCAACCAACGAGCAGTACTTC. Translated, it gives CASSPVGGATNEQYF.